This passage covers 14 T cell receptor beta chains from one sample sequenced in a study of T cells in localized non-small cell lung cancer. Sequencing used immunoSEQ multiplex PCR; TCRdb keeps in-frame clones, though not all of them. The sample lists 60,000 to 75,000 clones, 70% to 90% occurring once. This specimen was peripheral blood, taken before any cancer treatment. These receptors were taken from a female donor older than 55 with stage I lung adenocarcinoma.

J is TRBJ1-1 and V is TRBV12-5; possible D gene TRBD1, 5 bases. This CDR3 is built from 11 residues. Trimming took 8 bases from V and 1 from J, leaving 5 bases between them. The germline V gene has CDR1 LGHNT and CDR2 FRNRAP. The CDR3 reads CASRGNTEAFF. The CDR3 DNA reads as TGTGCTAGTAGGGGGAACACTGAAGCTTTCTTT.

Here the CDR3 reads CASSLAGSGGSSYNEQFF. The CDR3 DNA reads as TGCGCCAGCAGCTTGGCCGGGAGCGGGGGGAGTTCCTACAATGAGCAGTTCTTC. V and J are TRBV5-1 and TRBJ2-1; TRBD2 agrees at 9 bases. Germline CDR1 SGHRS, CDR2 YFSETQ. The CDR3 runs to 18 residues. The V segment lost 0 bases and the J segment 1 base; nucleotides outside the gene matches: 8.

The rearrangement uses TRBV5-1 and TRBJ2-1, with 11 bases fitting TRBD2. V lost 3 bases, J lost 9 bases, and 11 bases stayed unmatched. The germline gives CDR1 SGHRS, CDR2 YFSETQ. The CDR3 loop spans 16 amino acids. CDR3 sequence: CASSSTVGLAGGEQFF. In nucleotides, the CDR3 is TGCGCCAGCAGCTCCACCGTGGGTCTAGCGGGAGGTGAGCAGTTCTTC.

The CDR3 protein is CASSPGQRGELFF. DNA for the CDR3: TGTGCCAGCAGCCCGGGACAGCGCGGGGAGCTGTTTTTT. This sequence joins TRBV11-2 and TRBJ2-2, with TRBD1 matching over 7 bases. The CDR3 sequence is 13 residues long. J lost 7 bases, V lost 5 bases, and 4 bases had no gene match. Germline CDR1 SGHAT, CDR2 FQNNGV.

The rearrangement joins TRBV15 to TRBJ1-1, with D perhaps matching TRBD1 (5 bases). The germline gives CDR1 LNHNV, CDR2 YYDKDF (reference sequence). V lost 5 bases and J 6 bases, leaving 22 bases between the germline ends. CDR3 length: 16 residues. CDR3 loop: CATSPRGGEGIPEAFF. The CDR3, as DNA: TGTGCCACCAGCCCCCGGGGGGGGGAAGGGATACCTGAAGCTTTCTTT.

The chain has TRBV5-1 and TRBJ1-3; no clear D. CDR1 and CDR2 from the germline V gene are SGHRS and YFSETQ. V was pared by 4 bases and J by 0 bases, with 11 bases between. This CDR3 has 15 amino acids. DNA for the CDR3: TGCGCCAGCAGCGTTGGACGGTCCTCTGGAAACACCATATATTTT. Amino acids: CASSVGRSSGNTIYF.

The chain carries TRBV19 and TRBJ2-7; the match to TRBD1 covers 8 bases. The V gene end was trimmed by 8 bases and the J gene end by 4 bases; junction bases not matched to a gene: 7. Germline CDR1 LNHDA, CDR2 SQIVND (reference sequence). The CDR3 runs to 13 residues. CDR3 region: CASSDRGVYEQYF. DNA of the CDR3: TGTGCCAGTTCTGACAGGGGTGTTTACGAGCAGTACTTC.

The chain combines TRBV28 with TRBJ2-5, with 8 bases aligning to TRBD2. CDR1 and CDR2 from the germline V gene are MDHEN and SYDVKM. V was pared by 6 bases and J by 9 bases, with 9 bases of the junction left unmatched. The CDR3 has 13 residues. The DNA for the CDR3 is TGTGCCAGCAGCCGGGGGGGAAGGAGGGCCCAGTACTTC. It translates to CASSRGGRRAQYF.

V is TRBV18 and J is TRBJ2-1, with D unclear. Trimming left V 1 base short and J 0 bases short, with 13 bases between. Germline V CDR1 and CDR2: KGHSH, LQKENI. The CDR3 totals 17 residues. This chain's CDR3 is CASSPRDPYASYNEQFF. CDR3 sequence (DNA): TGTGCCAGCTCACCACGAGACCCCTATGCCTCCTACAATGAGCAGTTCTTC. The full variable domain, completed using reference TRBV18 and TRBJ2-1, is NAGVMQNPRHLVRRRGQEARLRCSPMKGHSHVYWYRQLPEEGLKFMVYLQKENIIDESGMPKERFSAEFPKEGPSILRIQQVVRGDSAAYFCASSPRDPYASYNEQFFGPGTRLTVL.

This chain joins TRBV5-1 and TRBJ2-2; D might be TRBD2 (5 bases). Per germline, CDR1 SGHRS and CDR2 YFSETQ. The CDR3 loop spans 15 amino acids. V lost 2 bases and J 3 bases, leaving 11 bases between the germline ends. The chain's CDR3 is CASSFTGLDTGELFF. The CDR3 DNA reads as TGCGCCAGCAGCTTCACCGGACTCGACACCGGGGAGCTGTTTTTT.

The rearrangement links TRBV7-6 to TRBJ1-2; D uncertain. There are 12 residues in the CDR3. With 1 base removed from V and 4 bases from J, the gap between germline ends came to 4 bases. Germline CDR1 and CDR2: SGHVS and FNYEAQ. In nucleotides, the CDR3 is TGTGCCAGCAGCTTAGATGTCTATGGCTACACCTTC. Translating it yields CASSLDVYGYTF.

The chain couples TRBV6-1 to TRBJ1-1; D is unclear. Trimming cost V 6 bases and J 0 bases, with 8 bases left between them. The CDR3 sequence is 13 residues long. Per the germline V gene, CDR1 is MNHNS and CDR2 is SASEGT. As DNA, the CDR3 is TGTGCCAGCAGCGCTAATATGAACACTGAAGCTTTCTTT. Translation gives CASSANMNTEAFF.

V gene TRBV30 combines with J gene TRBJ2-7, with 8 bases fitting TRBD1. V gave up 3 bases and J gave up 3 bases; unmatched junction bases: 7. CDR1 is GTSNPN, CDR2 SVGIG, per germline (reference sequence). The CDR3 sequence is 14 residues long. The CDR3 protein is CAWRLIGQGYEQYF. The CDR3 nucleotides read TGTGCCTGGAGGCTTATCGGACAGGGCTACGAGCAGTACTTC.

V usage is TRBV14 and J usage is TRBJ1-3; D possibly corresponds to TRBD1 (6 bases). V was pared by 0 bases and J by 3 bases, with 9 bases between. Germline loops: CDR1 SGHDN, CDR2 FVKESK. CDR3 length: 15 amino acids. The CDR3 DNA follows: TGTGCCAGCAGCCAAGATCGGGGGCTTGGAAACACCATATATTTT. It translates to CASSQDRGLGNTIYF.